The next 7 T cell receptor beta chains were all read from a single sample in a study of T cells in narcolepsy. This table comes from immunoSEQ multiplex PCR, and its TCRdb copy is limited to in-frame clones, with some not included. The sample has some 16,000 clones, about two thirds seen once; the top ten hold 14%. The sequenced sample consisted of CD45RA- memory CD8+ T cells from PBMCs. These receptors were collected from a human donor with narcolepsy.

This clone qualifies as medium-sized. The CDR3 DNA reads TGTGCCAGTAGTGACCTGGGACGGAGAGGATCCTTGGGCACAGATACGCAGTATTTT. Its translation is CASSDLGRRGSLGTDTQYF. This chain joins TRBV19 and TRBJ2-3; D is perhaps TRBD1 or TRBD2 (5 bases each). The V gene lost 5 bases and the J gene lost 1 base, with 25 bases spanning the gap. CDR1 and CDR2 (germline): LNHDA, SQIVND (reference sequence). The CDR3 length is 19 residues.

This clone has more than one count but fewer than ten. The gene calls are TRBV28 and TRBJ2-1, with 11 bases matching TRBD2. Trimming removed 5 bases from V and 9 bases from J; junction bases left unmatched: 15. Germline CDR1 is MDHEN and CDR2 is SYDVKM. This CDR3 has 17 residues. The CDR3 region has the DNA TGTGCCAGCAGTCTAGATACTAGCGGGAGAAATATTGGTGAGCAGTTCTTC. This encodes CASSLDTSGRNIGEQFF.

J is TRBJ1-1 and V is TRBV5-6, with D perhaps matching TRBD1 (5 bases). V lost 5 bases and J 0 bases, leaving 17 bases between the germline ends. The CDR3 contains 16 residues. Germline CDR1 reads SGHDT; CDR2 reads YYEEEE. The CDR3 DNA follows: TGTGCCAGCAGGGGAATAGGGACGGAAATGAACACTGAAGCTTTCTTT. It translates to CASRGIGTEMNTEAFF.

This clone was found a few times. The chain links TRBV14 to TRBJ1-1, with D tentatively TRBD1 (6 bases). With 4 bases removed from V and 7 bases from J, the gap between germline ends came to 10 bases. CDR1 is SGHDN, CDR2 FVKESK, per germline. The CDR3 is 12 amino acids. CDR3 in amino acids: CASSLGTFEAFF. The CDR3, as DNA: TGTGCCAGCAGCCTCGGGACATTTGAAGCTTTCTTT.

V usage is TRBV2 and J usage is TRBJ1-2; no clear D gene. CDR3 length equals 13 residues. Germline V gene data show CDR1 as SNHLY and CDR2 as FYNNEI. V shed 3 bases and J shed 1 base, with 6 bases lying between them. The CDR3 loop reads CASSDRNNYGYTF. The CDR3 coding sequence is TGTGCCAGCAGTGACAGGAATAACTATGGCTACACCTTC.

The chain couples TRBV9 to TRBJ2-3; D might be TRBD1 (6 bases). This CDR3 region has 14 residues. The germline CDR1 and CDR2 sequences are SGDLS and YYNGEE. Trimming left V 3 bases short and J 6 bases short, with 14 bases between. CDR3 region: CASSADRSRDTQYF. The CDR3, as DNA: TGTGCCAGCAGCGCCGACAGGTCCCGGGATACGCAGTATTTT.

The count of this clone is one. CDR3 loop: CASSQDGVLFSKEQYF. Here the CDR3 DNA reads TGTGCCAGCAGCCAAGATGGGGTTCTCTTTAGTAAGGAGCAGTACTTC. V and J are TRBV4-2 and TRBJ2-5; D call uncertain. The V and J ends lost 0 bases and 11 bases respectively, with 22 bases between them. The CDR3 loop spans 16 amino acids. Germline lookup yields CDR1 LGHNA and CDR2 YNFKEQ.